This passage covers 15 T cell receptor beta chains from one sample sequenced in a study of blood T cell repertoires in COVID-19 (dated by TCRdb to about 2020). Receptors were amplified or captured by the immunoSEQ multiplex PCR assay. In TCRdb, the immuneACCESS table is reduced to in-frame sequences with V and J assigned. These tables do not hold every clone; where another copy was compared, an unresolved V gene accounts for under half, and the others remain unexplained. The sample data list under 200,000 clones, and roughly 87% of these were observed just once. The biggest ten clones account for about 10% of the sample. The sample consisted of PBMCs or T cells enriched from blood (not recorded which). Receptor source: a man between 45 and 60 years old who had recovered from COVID-19.

This clone was recorded a few times. The chain recombines TRBV10-1 with TRBJ2-7; D gene uncertain. Trimming left V 0 bases short and J 5 bases short, with 11 bases between. The CDR3 has 14 amino acids. From germline, CDR1 is WNHNN and CDR2 SYGVQD (reference sequence). In DNA form, the CDR3 reads TGCGCCAGCAGTGAGTCCCCCGTACGGGACGAGCAGTACTTC. Its translation is CASSESPVRDEQYF.

This chain links TRBV5-1 with TRBJ2-2; maybe TRBD1 (5 bases). The germline CDR1 and CDR2 sequences are SGHRS and YFSETQ. This CDR3 region has 16 residues. Trimming left V 3 bases short and J 1 base short, with 13 bases between. CDR3 loop: CASSSGSGWNTGELFF. The CDR3 DNA is TGCGCCAGCAGCTCTGGATCAGGGTGGAACACCGGGGAGCTGTTTTTT.

The gene calls are TRBV28 and TRBJ2-7; 10 bases agree with TRBD2. Germline V gene sequence: CDR1 MDHEN, CDR2 SYDVKM. This CDR3 spans 13 amino acids. The junction had 3 bases not matched to a gene; V was cut back by 7 bases and J by 3 bases. CDR3 loop: CASIAGGFYEQYF. Written as DNA, the CDR3 is TGTGCCAGCATAGCGGGAGGCTTCTACGAGCAGTACTTC.

This chain uses TRBV3-1 (or the pseudogene TRBV3-2) with TRBJ1-2; tentative D call: TRBD1 (5 bases). From germline, CDR1 is LGHDT and CDR2 YNNKEL (reference sequence). The CDR3 length is 15 residues. Trimming stripped 3 bases from V and 1 base from J, with 12 bases between. In DNA, the CDR3 is TGTGCCAGCAGCCACTTCCGGGGGGATAACTATGGCTACACCTTC. Translated: CASSHFRGDNYGYTF.

V gene TRBV27 combines with J gene TRBJ2-1; 14 nucleotides align to TRBD2. J was trimmed by 7 bases and V by 1 base; bases with no gene match: 12. The CDR3 runs to 19 residues. Germline CDR1 and CDR2: MNHEY and SMNVEV (reference sequence). CDR3 region: CASSLLGTSGSWGRNEQFF. In DNA form, the CDR3 reads TGTGCCAGCAGTTTATTGGGGACTAGCGGGAGTTGGGGCCGAAATGAGCAGTTCTTC.

This clone was detected once. The chain recombines TRBV29-1 with TRBJ2-7, with D maybe TRBD2 (5 bases). Trimming left V 4 bases short and J 5 bases short, with 6 bases between. There are 10 residues in the CDR3. From germline, CDR1 is SQVTM and CDR2 ANQGSEA. This CDR3 reads CSVGGDEQYF. CDR3 nucleotides: TGCAGCGTTGGGGGAGACGAGCAGTACTTC.

The chain recombines TRBV7-2 with TRBJ2-1, with D unresolved. This CDR3 region has 12 residues. The V and J ends lost 3 bases and 9 bases respectively, with 9 bases between them. Looked up from germline, CDR1 is SGHTA and CDR2 is FQGNSA. CDR3 DNA sequence: TGTGCCAGCAGCTTGGTGAGTCTTGAGCAGTTCTTC. It translates to CASSLVSLEQFF. Drawing the rest from reference TRBV7-2 and TRBJ2-1, the complete variable domain is GAGVSQSPSNKVTEKGKDVELRCDPISGHTALYWYRQSLGQGLEFLIYFQGNSAPDKSGLPSDRFSAERTGGSVSTLTIQRTQQEDSAVYLCASSLVSLEQFFGPGTRLTVL.

J is TRBJ2-3 and V is TRBV18; TRBD2 aligns across 7 bases. V shed 0 bases, J shed 0 bases, and the junction held 0 bases outside the gene matches. CDR1 KGHSH and CDR2 LQKENI come from the germline V gene. This CDR3 has 15 amino acids. The CDR3 DNA reads as TGTGCCAGCTCACCACCTAGCGGGAGCACAGATACGCAGTATTTT. Protein sequence: CASSPPSGSTDTQYF.

The chain uses TRBV27 and TRBJ1-4; 10 bases match TRBD1. The germline V gene has CDR1 MNHEY and CDR2 SMNVEV (reference sequence). V lost 4 bases and J lost 7; bases outside the gene matches: 0. The CDR3 consists of 13 residues. The CDR3 DNA sequence: TGTGCCAGCAGTTGGGACAGGGGTGAAAAACTGTTTTTT. It yields the protein CASSWDRGEKLFF.

The chain employs TRBV20-1 and TRBJ2-1; weak D call: TRBD2 (6 bases). V lost 3 bases to trimming and J lost 7 bases, with 22 bases between them. The CDR3 runs 16 residues. The germline CDR1 and CDR2 sequences are DFQATT and SNEGSKA (reference sequence). The CDR3 DNA is TGCAGTGCTAGTTTTGGGTGGGCTAGCGCTGAGAATGAGCAGTTCTTC. As protein: CSASFGWASAENEQFF.

This chain uses TRBV2 with TRBJ2-1; unclear D gene. Trimming stripped 0 bases from V and 10 bases from J, with 7 bases between. This CDR3 is 12 amino acids long. From germline, CDR1 is SNHLY and CDR2 FYNNEI. The CDR3 loop is CASSEAKREQFF. CDR3 coding DNA: TGTGCCAGCAGTGAAGCGAAGCGAGAGCAGTTCTTC. Drawing the rest from reference TRBV2 and TRBJ2-1, the complete variable domain is EPEVTQTPSHQVTQMGQEVILRCVPISNHLYFYWYRQILGQKVEFLVSFYNNEISEKSEIFDDQFSVERPDGSNFTLKIRSTKLEDSAMYFCASSEAKREQFFGPGTRLTVL.

The chain is built from TRBV19 and TRBJ2-3; 7 bases line up with TRBD2. Germline assignment: CDR1 LNHDA and CDR2 SQIVND (reference sequence). Trimming cost V 7 bases and J 5 bases; bases outside gene matches: 15. This CDR3 is 16 amino acids long. CDR3: CASTPGPQRGGDTQYF. In DNA, the CDR3 is TGTGCCAGTACCCCTGGACCTCAGCGGGGAGGAGATACGCAGTATTTT.

The chain uses TRBV20-1 and TRBJ2-5; TRBD2 matches 15 bases. The germline V gene encodes CDR1 DFQATT and CDR2 SNEGSKA (reference sequence). Trimming removed 3 bases from V and 4 bases from J; junction bases left unmatched: 3. There are 15 residues in the CDR3. The CDR3 region is CSASGTSGGRETQYF. CDR3 bases: TGCAGTGCTAGTGGGACTAGCGGGGGGAGAGAGACCCAGTACTTC.

This chain joins TRBV19 and TRBJ1-1; 7 bases line up with TRBD1. Germline assignment: CDR1 LNHDA and CDR2 SQIVND (reference sequence). The V and J ends lost 8 bases and 4 bases, in that order; junction bases with no gene match: 7. There are 13 residues in the CDR3. The CDR3 nucleotides read TGTGCCAGTCGTCGACAGGGATCCACTGAAGCTTTCTTT. Its protein is CASRRQGSTEAFF.

The chain recombines TRBV5-1 with TRBJ2-6; unclear D gene. CDR3 length: 14 residues. Trimming removed 2 bases from V and 0 bases from J, with 3 bases in between. Germline CDR1 and CDR2: SGHRS and YFSETQ. As DNA, the CDR3 is TGCGCCAGCAGCTTTTACTCTGGGGCCAACGTCCTGACTTTC. This gives the protein CASSFYSGANVLTF.